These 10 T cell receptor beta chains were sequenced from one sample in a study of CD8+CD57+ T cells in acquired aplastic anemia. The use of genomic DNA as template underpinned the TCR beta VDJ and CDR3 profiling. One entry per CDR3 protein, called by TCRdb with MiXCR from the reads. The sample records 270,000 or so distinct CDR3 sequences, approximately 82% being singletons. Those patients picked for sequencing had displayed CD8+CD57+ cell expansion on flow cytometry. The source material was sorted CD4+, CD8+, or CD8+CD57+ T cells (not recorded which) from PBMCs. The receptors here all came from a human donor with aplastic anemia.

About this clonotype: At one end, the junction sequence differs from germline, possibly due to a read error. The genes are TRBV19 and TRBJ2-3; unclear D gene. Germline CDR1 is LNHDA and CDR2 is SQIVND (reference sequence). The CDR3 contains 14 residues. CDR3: CASSFTRGPYTQYF. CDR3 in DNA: TGTGCCAGTAGCTTTACGAGAGGTCCCTACACGCAGTATTTC.

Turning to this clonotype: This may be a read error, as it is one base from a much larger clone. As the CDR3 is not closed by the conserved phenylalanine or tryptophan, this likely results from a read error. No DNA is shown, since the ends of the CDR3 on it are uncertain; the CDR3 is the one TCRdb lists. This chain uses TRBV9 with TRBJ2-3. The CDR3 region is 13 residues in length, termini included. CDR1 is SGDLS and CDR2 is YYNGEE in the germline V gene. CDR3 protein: CASSDGSATQYFV.

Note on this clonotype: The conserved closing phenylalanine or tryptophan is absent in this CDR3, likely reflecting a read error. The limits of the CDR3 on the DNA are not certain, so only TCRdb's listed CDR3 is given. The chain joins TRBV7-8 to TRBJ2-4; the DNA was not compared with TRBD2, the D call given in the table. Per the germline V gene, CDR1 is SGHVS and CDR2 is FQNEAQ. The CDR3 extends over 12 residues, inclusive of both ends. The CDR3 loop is CASSLAGSPDTQ.

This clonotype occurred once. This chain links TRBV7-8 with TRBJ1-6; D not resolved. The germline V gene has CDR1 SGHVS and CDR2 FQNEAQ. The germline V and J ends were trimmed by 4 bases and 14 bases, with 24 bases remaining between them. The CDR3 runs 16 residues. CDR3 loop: CASSSPQREEYNALHF. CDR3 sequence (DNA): TGTGCCAGCAGCTCGCCCCAGCGTGAAGAATACAATGCCCTCCACTTT.

For the CDR3, the DNA is TGTGCCAGCAGCCCACGGACAGGGCCCACAGTAGGGCAGGGGGAGCTGTTTTTT. Translated, it gives CASSPRTGPTVGQGELFF. This chain uses TRBV7-9 with TRBJ2-2; 8 nucleotides align to TRBD1. The CDR3 spans 18 residues. V shed 5 bases and J 8 bases; nucleotides not matched to a gene: 19. Looked up from germline, CDR1 is SEHNR and CDR2 is FQNEAQ (reference sequence).

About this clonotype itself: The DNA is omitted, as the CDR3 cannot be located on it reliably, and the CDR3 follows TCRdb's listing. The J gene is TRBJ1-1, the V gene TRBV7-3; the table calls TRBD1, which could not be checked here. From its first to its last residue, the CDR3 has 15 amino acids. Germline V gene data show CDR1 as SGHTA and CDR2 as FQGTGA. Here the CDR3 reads CASSEEPEAFFGQFF.

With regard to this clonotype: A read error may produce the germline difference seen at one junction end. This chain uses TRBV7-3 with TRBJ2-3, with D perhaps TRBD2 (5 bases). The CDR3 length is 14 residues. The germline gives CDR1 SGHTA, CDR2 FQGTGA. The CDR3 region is CAGSLSGGGDDEDF. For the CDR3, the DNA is TGTGCCGGCAGCTTATCAGGCGGAGGCGATGATGAAGATTTT.

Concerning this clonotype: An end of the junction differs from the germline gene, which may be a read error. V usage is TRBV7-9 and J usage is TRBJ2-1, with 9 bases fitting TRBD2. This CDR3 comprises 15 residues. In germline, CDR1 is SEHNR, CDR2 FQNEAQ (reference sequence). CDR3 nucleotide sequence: TGTGCCAGTAGCTCCCGAGTAGCGGGGGCCAATGAGCAGTTCTTC. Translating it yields CASSSRVAGANEQFF.

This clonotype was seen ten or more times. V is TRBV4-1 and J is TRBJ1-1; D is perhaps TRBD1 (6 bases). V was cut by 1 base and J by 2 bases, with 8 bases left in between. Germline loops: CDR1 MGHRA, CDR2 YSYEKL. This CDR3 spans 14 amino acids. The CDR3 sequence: CASSQGTVNTEAFF. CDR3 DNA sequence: TGCGCCAGCAGCCAAGGGACAGTAAACACTGAAGCTTTCTTT.

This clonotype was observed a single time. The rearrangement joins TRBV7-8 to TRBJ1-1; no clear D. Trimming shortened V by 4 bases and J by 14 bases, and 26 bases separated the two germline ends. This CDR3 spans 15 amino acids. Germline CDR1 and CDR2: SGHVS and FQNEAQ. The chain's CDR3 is CASSSHPGAITLSFF. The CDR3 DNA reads TGTGCCAGCAGCTCCCATCCAGGCGCGATCACTCTTTCCTTCTTT.